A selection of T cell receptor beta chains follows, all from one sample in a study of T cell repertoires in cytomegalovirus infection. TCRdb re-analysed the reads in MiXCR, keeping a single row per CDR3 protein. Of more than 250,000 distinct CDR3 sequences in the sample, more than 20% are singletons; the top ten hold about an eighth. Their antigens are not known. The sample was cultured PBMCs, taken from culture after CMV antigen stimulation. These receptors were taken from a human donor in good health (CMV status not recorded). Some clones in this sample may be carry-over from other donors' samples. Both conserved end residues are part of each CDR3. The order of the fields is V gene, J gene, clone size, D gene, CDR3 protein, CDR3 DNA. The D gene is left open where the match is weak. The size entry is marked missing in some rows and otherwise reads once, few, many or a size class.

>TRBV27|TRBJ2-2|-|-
CASSLSFLNTGELFF
TGTGCCAGCAGTTTATCGTTTCTAAACACCGGGGAGCTGTTTTTT
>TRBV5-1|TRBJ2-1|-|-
CASSFLYRDFDNEQFF
TGCGCCAGCAGCTTCCTTTACAGGGACTTCGACAATGAGCAGTTCTTC
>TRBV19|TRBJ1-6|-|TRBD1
CASSDRGPLNSPLHF
TGTGCCAGTAGTGACAGGGGTCCGCTAAATTCACCCCTCCACTTT
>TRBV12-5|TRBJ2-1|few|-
CASGYLGGGNEQFF
TGTGCTAGTGGTTACCTAGGGGGAGGGAATGAGCAGTTCTTC
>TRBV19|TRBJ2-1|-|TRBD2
CASSRTSGSLKSSYNEQFF
TGTGCCAGTAGTCGGACTAGCGGTTCTCTTAAGAGCTCCTACAATGAGCAGTTCTTC
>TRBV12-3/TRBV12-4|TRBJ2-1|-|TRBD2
CATHRDYLSNEQFF
TGTGCCACCCACCGGGACTACCTAAGCAATGAGCAGTTCTTC
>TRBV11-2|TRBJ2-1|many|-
CASSYRTVYNEQFF
TGTGCCAGCAGCTACCGGACTGTTTACAATGAGCAGTTCTTC
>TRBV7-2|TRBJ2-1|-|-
CASSLAVQLWGNEQFF
TGTGCCAGCAGCTTAGCGGTTCAGCTTTGGGGCAATGAGCAGTTCTTC
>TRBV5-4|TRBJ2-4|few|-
CASSLDSPKNIQYF
TGTGCCAGCAGCTTGGACTCCCCAAAAAACATTCAGTACTTC
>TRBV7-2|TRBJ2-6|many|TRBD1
CASRGDRGGHSSGANVLTF
TGTGCCAGCCGAGGGGACAGGGGAGGGCACTCCTCCGGGGCCAACGTCCTGACTTTC
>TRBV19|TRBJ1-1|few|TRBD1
CASSIRTGRSDTEAFF
TGTGCCAGTAGTATTCGGACAGGGAGGTCGGACACTGAAGCTTTCTTT
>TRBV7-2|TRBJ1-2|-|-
CASSQGHSYGYTF
TGTGCCAGCAGCCAAGGGCACAGCTATGGCTACACCTTC
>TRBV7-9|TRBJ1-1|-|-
CASSPQQGRNTEAFF
TGTGCCAGCAGCCCTCAGCAGGGGCGAAACACTGAAGCTTTCTTT
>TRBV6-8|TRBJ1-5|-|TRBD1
CASSRQGVEPQHF
TGTGCCAGCAGTAGACAGGGGGTAGAGCCCCAGCATTTT
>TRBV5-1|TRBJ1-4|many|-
CASSIGTINEKLFF
TGCGCCAGCAGCATCGGGACTATTAATGAAAAACTGTTTTTT
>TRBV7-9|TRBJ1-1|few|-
CASISLDPYTEAFF
TGTGCCAGCATCAGCTTGGACCCATACACTGAAGCTTTCTTT
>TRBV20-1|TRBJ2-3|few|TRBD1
CSAERDRGLDTQYF
TGCAGTGCGGAACGGGACAGGGGGTTAGATACGCAGTATTTT
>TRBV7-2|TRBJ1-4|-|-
CASSFVTNEKLFF
TGTGCCAGCAGCTTTGTCACGAATGAAAAACTGTTTTTT
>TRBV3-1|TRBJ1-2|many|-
CASSPDLRAGYTF
TGTGCCAGCAGCCCGGACCTTCGAGCTGGCTACACCTTC
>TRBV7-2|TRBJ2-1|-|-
CASSLSTRSSSYNEQFF
TGTGCCAGCAGCTTATCGACTCGATCTAGCTCCTACAATGAGCAGTTCTTC
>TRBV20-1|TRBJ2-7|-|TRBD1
CSARELGTGPSYEQYF
TGCAGTGCTAGGGAACTGGGGACAGGCCCCTCCTACGAGCAGTACTTC